One and the same sample provided the 8 T cell receptor beta chains below, sequenced in a study of T cells in Graves' hyperthyroidism and ophthalmopathy. Researchers took RNA transcripts and amplified the TCR beta CDR3 regions from them. An initial round of RT-PCR targeting the TCR CDR3 relied on the HTBI primer set. TCRdb independently ran MiXCR on the multiplex PCR reads; one entry per CDR3 protein. This sample has around 580,000 distinct CDR3 sequences, with approximately 16% found just once. The sequenced sample was blood. All receptors derive from a woman between 18 and 30 years old with Graves' hyperthyroidism.

The chain recombines TRBV9 with TRBJ2-5, with 10 nucleotides matching TRBD2. Germline CDR1 reads SGDLS; CDR2 reads YYNGEE. The CDR3 loop spans 15 amino acids. Unmatched junction bases numbered 6, after V lost 3 bases and J lost 4 bases. CDR3 coding DNA: TGTGCCAGCAGCGCGCTAGCGGGAGTAGGAGAGACCCAGTACTTC. Translated: CASSALAGVGETQYF.

This clonotype was recorded at least ten times. The chain carries TRBV28 and TRBJ2-1; 9 nucleotides line up with TRBD1. J gave up 6 bases and V 10 bases, and 1 base lay outside the gene matches. The CDR3 length is 11 residues. Per the germline V gene, CDR1 is MDHEN and CDR2 is SYDVKM. The CDR3 region has the DNA TGTGCCACGGGACAGGGCAATGAGCAGTTCTTC. Amino acids: CATGQGNEQFF.

This clonotype was seen only a few times. The chain combines TRBV27 with TRBJ2-7; 8 bases align to TRBD1. This CDR3 has 14 amino acids. J gave up 4 bases and V 2 bases, and 4 bases lay outside the gene matches. CDR1 MNHEY and CDR2 SMNVEV come from the germline V gene (reference sequence). In DNA, the CDR3 is TGTGCCAGCAGTTTAAGAGGGACAGGATACGAGCAGTACTTC. Translated: CASSLRGTGYEQYF.

This clonotype was recorded many times. This chain connects TRBV6-1 to TRBJ2-5; maybe TRBD1 (5 bases). With 8 bases removed from V and 0 bases from J, the gap between germline ends came to 13 bases. From germline, CDR1 is MNHNS and CDR2 SASEGT. This CDR3 spans 14 amino acids. The chain's CDR3 is CASGVPGNQETQYF. In DNA form, the CDR3 reads TGTGCCAGCGGGGTTCCAGGGAACCAAGAGACCCAGTACTTC.

This chain links TRBV25-1 with TRBJ1-6; a weak D match, TRBD1 (5 bases). Germline lookup yields CDR1 MGHDK and CDR2 SYGVNS. There are 14 residues in the CDR3. Trimming took off 2 bases at V and 8 bases at J, with 10 bases between the two ends. CDR3 sequence: CASSEGAGDSPLHF. In DNA form, the CDR3 reads TGTGCCAGCAGTGAAGGGGCCGGAGATTCACCCCTCCACTTT. Using reference TRBV25-1 and TRBJ1-6 for the parts outside the CDR3, the full variable domain is EADIYQTPRYLVIGTGKKITLECSQTMGHDKMYWYQQDPGMELHLIHYSYGVNSTEKGDLSSESTVSRIRTEHFPLTLESARPSHTSQYLCASSEGAGDSPLHFGNGTRLTVT.

A remark on this clonotype: This clone may be a read error of a much larger clone one base away. The chain has TRBV2 and TRBJ2-7; 9 bases agree with TRBD2. The CDR3 totals 11 residues. Germline V gene lookup returns CDR1 SNHLY and CDR2 FYNNEI. With V trimmed by 11 bases and J by 6 bases, 5 bases remained unmatched. The CDR3 is CAGGTSSEQYF. CDR3 nucleotides: TGTGCCGGCGGGACTAGCAGCGAGCAGTACTTC.

The table lists this clonotype with many counts. J is TRBJ1-1 and V is TRBV29-1; TRBD1 matches 7 bases. Germline V gene sequence: CDR1 SQVTM, CDR2 ANQGSEA. The CDR3 extends over 15 amino acids. The V and J ends lost 1 base and 1 base, in that order; junction bases with no gene match: 6. In DNA, the CDR3 is TGCAGCGTTGAAGGTGGTGACAGGGCGAACACTGAAGCTTTCTTT. Its protein is CSVEGGDRANTEAFF.

At least ten counts were recorded for this clonotype. The DNA for the CDR3 is TGTGCCAGCAGTGAATCCTGGGCTCAATCCTACGAGCAGTACTTC. Translation gives CASSESWAQSYEQYF. This chain links TRBV6-1 with TRBJ2-7, with D uncertain. Trimming took off 2 bases at V and 1 base at J, with 12 bases between the two ends. CDR1 and CDR2 from the germline V gene are MNHNS and SASEGT. There are 15 residues in the CDR3.